Each of the 4 T cell receptor beta chains below was sequenced from the same sample in a study of blood T cell repertoires in COVID-19. Method: immunoSEQ multiplex PCR; TCRdb's copy keeps in-frame clones and lacks some. The sample gives around 400,000 clones, nearly 90% of which show up once; 1.4% to 1.5% is in the top ten. Input material: PBMCs or T cells enriched from blood (not recorded which). The receptor set was obtained from a woman in her late teens or twenties who had been exposed to COVID-19.

This clone was seen only once. V usage is TRBV7-2 and J usage is TRBJ2-1; D remains unclear. The CDR3 runs to 14 residues. Germline CDR1 and CDR2: SGHTA and FQGNSA. Trimming pared 5 bases from V and 9 bases from J, leaving 17 bases between. The chain's CDR3 is CASSATRSSGEQFF. The CDR3 nucleotides read TGTGCCAGCAGCGCAACGAGGTCTAGTGGTGAGCAGTTCTTC.

The chain has TRBV19 and TRBJ2-7, with TRBD2 matching over 8 bases. After removal of 7 bases from V and 0 bases from J, the junction contained 2 bases not matched to a gene. Germline assignment: CDR1 LNHDA and CDR2 SQIVND (reference sequence). There are 13 residues in the CDR3. CDR3 residues: CASKAGASYEQYF. The DNA for the CDR3 is TGTGCCAGTAAAGCGGGAGCCTCCTACGAGCAGTACTTC.

The rearrangement joins TRBV5-1 to TRBJ1-2; 10 nucleotides agree with TRBD1. V lost 3 bases, J lost 5 bases, and 1 base stayed unmatched. The CDR3 covers 13 residues. Germline V gene sequence: CDR1 SGHRS, CDR2 YFSETQ. The CDR3 loop is CASSSGQGYGYTF. In nucleotides, the CDR3 is TGCGCCAGCAGCTCGGGACAGGGGTATGGCTACACCTTC.

The chain couples TRBV15 to TRBJ1-5, with D possibly matching TRBD1 (6 bases). This CDR3 has 15 residues. Trimming pared 1 base from V and 7 bases from J, leaving 14 bases between. The germline V gene has CDR1 LNHNV and CDR2 YYDKDF (reference sequence). DNA for the CDR3: TGTGCCACCAGCAGAGCTTCAGGGGTGGACCAGCCCCAGCATTTT. It yields the protein CATSRASGVDQPQHF.